This T cell receptor (beta chain) stems from a study of T cell repertoires in cytomegalovirus infection. This clonotype has more than one count but fewer than ten. TCRdb re-called the reads through MiXCR, storing one row per CDR3 protein. The profile shows some 150,000 distinct CDR3 sequences, roughly 6% of them singletons. Germline CDR1 LGHDT, CDR2 YNNKEL (reference sequence). The CDR3 runs to 16 residues. Losses at the gene ends were 0 bases for V and 3 bases for J; bases not matched to a gene: 4. V is TRBV3-1 and J is TRBJ2-3; 9 nucleotides agree with TRBD2. This sequence originates from a human donor in good health (CMV status not recorded). Some clones in this sample may be carry-over from other donors' samples. The sequenced sample consisted of PBMCs. The DNA of the CDR3 is TGTGCCAGCAGCCAAGATCCCAGCGGGGGGACAGATACGCAGTATTTT. Its translation: CASSQDPSGGTDTQYF.